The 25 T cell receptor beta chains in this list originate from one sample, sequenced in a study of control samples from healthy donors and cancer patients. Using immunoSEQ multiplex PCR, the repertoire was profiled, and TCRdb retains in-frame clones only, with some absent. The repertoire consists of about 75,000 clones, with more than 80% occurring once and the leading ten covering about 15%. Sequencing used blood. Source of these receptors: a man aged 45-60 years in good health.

The CDR3 sequence: CASKRQGRLSYEQYF. The CDR3, as DNA: TGTGCCAGCAAAAGACAGGGCCGTCTTTCCTACGAGCAGTACTTC. This chain connects TRBV6-5 to TRBJ2-7; 7 bases are a match to TRBD1. Germline V lookup: CDR1 MNHEY, CDR2 SVGAGI. After removal of 7 bases from V and 1 base from J, the junction contained 10 bases not matched to a gene. The CDR3 length is 15 residues.

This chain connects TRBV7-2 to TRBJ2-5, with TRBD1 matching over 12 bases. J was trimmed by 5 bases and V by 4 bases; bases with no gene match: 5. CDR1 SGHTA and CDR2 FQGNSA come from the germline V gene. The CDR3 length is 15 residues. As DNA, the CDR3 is TGTGCCAGCAGCTGGGGGGGACAGGGGGCGGAGACCCAGTACTTC. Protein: CASSWGGQGAETQYF.

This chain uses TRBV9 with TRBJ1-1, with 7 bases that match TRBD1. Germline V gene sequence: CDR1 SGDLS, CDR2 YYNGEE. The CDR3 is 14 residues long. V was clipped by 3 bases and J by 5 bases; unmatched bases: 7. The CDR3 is CASSATGSGTEAFF. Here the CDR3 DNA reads TGTGCCAGCAGCGCGACAGGGTCGGGGACTGAAGCTTTCTTT.

The chain's CDR3 is CASSIEASNTEAFF. The CDR3 bases are TGTGCCAGCAGCATTGAAGCTTCGAACACTGAAGCTTTCTTT. The chain recombines TRBV11-3 with TRBJ1-1, with unresolved D. V gave up 5 bases and J gave up 1 base, with 11 bases separating them. The CDR3 runs 14 residues. The germline gives CDR1 SGHNT, CDR2 YENEEA.

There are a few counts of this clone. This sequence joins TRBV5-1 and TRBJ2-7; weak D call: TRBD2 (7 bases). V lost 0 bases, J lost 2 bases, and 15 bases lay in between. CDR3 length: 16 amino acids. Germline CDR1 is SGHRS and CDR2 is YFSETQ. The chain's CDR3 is CASSLGAGAPPYEQYF. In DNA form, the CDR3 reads TGCGCCAGCAGCTTGGGGGCGGGGGCGCCTCCCTACGAGCAGTACTTC.

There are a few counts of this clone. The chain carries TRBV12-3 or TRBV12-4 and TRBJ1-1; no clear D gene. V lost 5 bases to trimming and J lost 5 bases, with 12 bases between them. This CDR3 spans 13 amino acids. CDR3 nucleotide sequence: TGTGCCAGCAGTCGAACACAGAGGACTGAAGCTTTCTTT. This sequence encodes CASSRTQRTEAFF.

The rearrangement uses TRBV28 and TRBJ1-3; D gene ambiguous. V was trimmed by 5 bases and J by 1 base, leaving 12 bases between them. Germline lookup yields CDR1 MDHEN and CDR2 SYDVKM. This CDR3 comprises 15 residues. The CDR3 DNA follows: TGTGCCAGCAGTGGGGTTCTGGCTTCTGGAAACACCATATATTTT. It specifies CASSGVLASGNTIYF.

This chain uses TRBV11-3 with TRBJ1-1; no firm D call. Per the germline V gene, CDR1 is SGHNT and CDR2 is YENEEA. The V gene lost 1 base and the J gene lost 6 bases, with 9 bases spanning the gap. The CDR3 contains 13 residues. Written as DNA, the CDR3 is TGTGCCAGCAGCTTAGTGTTAGGTTCTGAAGCTTTCTTT. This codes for CASSLVLGSEAFF.

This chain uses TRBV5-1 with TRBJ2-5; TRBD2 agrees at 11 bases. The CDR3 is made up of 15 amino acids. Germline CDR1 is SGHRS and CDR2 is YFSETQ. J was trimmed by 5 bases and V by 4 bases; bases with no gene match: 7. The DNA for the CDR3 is TGCGCCAGCAGCCTCCAGACTAGCGGGAAGGAGACCCAGTACTTC. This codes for CASSLQTSGKETQYF.

CDR3 in amino acids: CASSLQGTIHEQYF. The CDR3 DNA reads as TGTGCCAGCAGCTTGCAGGGAACAATCCACGAGCAGTACTTC. The chain employs TRBV5-6 and TRBJ2-7, with D possibly matching TRBD1 (5 bases). This CDR3 region has 14 residues. Germline V gene data show CDR1 as SGHDT and CDR2 as YYEEEE. The ends were cut back, 1 base at V and 5 bases at J, with 13 bases in the middle.

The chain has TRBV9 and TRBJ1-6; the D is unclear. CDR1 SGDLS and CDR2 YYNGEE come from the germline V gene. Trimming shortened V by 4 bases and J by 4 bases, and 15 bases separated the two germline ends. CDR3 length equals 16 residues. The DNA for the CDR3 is TGTGCCAGCAGCCCGGATGAGGGAACGTATAATTCACCCCTCCACTTT. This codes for CASSPDEGTYNSPLHF.

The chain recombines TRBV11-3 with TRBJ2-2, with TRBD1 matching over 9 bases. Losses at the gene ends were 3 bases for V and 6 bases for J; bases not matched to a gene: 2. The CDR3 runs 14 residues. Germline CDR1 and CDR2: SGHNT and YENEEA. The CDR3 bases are TGTGCCAGCAGCTTGACAGGGGGGGCCGGGGAGCTGTTTTTT. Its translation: CASSLTGGAGELFF.

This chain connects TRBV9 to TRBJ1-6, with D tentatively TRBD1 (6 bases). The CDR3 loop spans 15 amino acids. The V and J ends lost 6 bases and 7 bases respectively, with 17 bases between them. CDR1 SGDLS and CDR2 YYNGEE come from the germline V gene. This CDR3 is CASNLSDRPNSPLHF. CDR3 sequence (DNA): TGTGCCAGCAACCTTAGTGACAGGCCCAATTCACCCCTCCACTTT.

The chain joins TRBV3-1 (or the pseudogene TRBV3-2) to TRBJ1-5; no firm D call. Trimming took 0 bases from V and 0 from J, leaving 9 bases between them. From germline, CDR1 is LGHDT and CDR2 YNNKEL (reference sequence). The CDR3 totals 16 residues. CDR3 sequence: CASSQEVVLSNQPQHF. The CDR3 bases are TGTGCCAGCAGCCAAGAAGTGGTTCTTAGCAATCAGCCCCAGCATTTT.

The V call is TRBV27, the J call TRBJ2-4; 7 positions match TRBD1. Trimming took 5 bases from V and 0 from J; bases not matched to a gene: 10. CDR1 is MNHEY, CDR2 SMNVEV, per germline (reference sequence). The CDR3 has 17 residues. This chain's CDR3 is CASSLTRDRLAKNIQYF. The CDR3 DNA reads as TGTGCCAGCAGTCTAACAAGGGACAGACTAGCCAAAAACATTCAGTACTTC.

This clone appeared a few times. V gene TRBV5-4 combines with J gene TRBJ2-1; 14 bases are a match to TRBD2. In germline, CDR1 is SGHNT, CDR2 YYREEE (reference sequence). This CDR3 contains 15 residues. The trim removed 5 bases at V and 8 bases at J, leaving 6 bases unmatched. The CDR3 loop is CASRRTSGRKHEQFF. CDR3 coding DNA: TGTGCCAGCAGGCGGACTAGCGGGAGGAAGCATGAGCAGTTCTTC.

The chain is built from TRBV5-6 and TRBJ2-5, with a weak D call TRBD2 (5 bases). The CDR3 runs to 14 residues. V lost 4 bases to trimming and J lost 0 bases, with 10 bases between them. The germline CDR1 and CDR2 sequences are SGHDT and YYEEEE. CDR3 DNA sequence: TGTGCCAGCAGCCCGCCAGCGGACCAAGAGACCCAGTACTTC. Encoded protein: CASSPPADQETQYF.

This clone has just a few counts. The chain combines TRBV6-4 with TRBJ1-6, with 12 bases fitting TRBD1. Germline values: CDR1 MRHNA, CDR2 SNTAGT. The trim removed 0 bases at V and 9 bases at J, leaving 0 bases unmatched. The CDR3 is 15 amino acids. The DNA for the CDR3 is TGTGCCAGCAGTGACTCGGGACAGGGGGCTTCACCCCTCCACTTT. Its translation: CASSDSGQGASPLHF.

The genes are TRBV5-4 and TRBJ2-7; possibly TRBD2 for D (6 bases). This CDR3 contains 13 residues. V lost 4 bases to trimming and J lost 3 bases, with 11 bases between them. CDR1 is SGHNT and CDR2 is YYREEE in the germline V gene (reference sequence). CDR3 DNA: TGTGCCAGCAGCAAGGACTATTACTACGAGCAGTACTTC. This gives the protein CASSKDYYYEQYF.

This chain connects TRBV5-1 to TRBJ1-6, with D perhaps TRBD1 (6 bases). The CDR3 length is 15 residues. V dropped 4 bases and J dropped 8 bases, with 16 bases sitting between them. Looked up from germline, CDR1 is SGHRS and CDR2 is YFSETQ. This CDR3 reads CASSIGGRGDSPLHF. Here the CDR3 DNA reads TGCGCCAGCAGCATCGGAGGCAGGGGCGATTCACCCCTCCACTTT.

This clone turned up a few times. This CDR3 is CASSRNAYEQYF. The DNA for the CDR3 is TGTGCCAGCAGCCGGAACGCCTACGAGCAGTACTTC. The chain combines TRBV5-6 with TRBJ2-7; D not certain. V lost 4 bases to trimming and J lost 2 bases, with 7 bases between them. The CDR3 runs to 12 residues. Germline-derived CDR1 and CDR2 are SGHDT and YYEEEE.

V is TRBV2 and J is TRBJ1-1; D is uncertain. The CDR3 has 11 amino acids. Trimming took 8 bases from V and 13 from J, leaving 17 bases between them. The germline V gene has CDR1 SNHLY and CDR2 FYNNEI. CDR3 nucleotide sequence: TGTGCCAGCGCCGGGGAGTCTAAACATTTCTTT. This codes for CASAGESKHFF.

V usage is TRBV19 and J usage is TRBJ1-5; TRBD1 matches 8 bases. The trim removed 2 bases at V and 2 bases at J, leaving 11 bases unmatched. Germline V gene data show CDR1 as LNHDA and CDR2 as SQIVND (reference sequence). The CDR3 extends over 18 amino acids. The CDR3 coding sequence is TGTGCCAGTAGTATATTCCGGACAGGGACTTGGGGCAATCAGCCCCAGCATTTT. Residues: CASSIFRTGTWGNQPQHF.

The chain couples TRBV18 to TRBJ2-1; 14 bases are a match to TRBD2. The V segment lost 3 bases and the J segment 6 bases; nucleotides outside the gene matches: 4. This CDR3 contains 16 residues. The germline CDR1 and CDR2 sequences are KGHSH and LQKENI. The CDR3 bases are TGTGCCAGCTCACCGAGACTAGCGGGAGGGGCCAATGAGCAGTTCTTC. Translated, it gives CASSPRLAGGANEQFF.

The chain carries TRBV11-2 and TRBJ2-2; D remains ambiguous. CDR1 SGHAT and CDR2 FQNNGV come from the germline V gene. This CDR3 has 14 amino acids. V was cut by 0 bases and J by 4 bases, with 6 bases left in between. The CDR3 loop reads CASSLDLPTGELFF. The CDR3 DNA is TGTGCCAGCAGCTTAGATCTACCCACCGGGGAGCTGTTTTTT.